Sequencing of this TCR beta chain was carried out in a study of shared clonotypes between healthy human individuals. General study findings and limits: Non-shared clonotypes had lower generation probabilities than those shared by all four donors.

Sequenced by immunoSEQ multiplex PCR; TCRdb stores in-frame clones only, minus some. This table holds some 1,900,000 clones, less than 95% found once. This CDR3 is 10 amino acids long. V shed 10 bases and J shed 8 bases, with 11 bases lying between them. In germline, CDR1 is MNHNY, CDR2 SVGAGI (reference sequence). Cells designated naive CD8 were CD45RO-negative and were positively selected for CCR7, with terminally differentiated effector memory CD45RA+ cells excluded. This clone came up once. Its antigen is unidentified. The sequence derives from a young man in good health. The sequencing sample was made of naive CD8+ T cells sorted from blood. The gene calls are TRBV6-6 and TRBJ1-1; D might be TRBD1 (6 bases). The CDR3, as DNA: TGTGCCACGACGGGGGCCGAAGCTTTCTTT. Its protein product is CATTGAEAFF.